The subject of this entry is one TCR beta chain. In the original analysis: Nucleated cell number was recorded as an estimate derived from reference gene primer amplification. TCRdb's copy holds only in-frame clones and misses some; the assay was immunoSEQ multiplex PCR. That table furnishes V, J and clone size, whereas the DNA furnished D and trimming. The sample includes 270,000 or so clones, 65% to 90% of them seen just once. The sample originates from a study of blood T cell repertoires in COVID-19. About the research overall: Sources were T cells, B-cell-depleted T cells, or PBMCs; the material itself was cDNA or gDNA.

Germline V gene lookup returns CDR1 LGHNT and CDR2 FRNRAP. CDR3 length: 15 residues. Trimming stripped 0 bases from V and 2 bases from J, with 10 bases between. Sequenced material: peripheral blood. This TCR was recovered from a human donor in a cohort sampled during active COVID-19. The J gene is TRBJ2-5, the V gene TRBV12-5; D is possibly TRBD2 (6 bases). The CDR3 protein is CASGLVMAGQETQYF. CDR3 bases: TGTGCTAGTGGTTTGGTGATGGCGGGGCAAGAGACCCAGTACTTC.